This T cell receptor beta chain comes out of a study of blood T cell repertoires in COVID-19. Clones were read by immunoSEQ multiplex PCR, and TCRdb kept only the in-frame ones, dropping some. The sample has hundreds of thousands of clones, about 80% seen once. V was clipped by 0 bases and J by 4 bases, with 9 bases between them. The CDR3 has 15 residues. From germline, CDR1 is SEHNR and CDR2 FQNEAQ (reference sequence). The chain links TRBV7-9 to TRBJ1-4, with D possibly being TRBD1 (5 bases). The TCR was taken from a woman older than 75 with acute or convalescent COVID-19. The sample was peripheral blood. The CDR3 is CASSLAGLINEKLFF. In DNA form, the CDR3 reads TGTGCCAGCAGCTTAGCGGGACTGATTAATGAAAAACTGTTTTTT.